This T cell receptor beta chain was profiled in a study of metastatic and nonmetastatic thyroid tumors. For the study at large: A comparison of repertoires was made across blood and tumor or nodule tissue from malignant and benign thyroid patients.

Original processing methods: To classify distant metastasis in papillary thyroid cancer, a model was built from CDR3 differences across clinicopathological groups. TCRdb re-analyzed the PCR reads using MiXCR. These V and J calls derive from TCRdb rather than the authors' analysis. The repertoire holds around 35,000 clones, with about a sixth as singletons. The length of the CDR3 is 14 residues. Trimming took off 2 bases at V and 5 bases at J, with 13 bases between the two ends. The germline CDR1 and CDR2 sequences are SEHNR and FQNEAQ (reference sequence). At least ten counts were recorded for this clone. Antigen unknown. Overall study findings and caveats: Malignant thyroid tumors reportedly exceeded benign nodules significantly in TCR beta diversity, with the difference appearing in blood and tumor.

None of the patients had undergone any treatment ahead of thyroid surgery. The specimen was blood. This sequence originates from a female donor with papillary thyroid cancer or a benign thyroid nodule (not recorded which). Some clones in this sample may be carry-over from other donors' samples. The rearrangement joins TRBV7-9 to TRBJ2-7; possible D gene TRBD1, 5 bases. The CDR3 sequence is CASSLPGSVNEQYF. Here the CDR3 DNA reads TGTGCCAGCAGCTTACCAGGGTCGGTAAACGAGCAGTACTTC.